This TCR beta chain was documented in a study of T cell changes during pregnancy in multiple sclerosis (dated by TCRdb to the late 2010s). About the study as a whole: In women with multiple sclerosis, the researchers looked at how the T cell repertoire shifted as pregnancy progressed.

The germline V gene encodes CDR1 DFQATT and CDR2 SNEGSKA (reference sequence). The CDR3 measures 11 amino acids from cysteine to phenylalanine. CDR3 DNA only is kept here, 33 bases in frame from base 1. This clone was counted a single time. Its antigen is unknown. No base quality values were provided; no much bigger clone lies one nucleotide off. Receptor amplification or capture employed the immunoSEQ multiplex PCR assay. The source is immuneACCESS, and TCRdb retained only in-frame sequences with V and J called. Part of the clones is not carried over; for the studies checked, unresolved V genes explain less than half of this, and the remainder is unexplained. This sample lists tens of thousands of clones; around nine tenths were detected once. The ten largest account for under 0.9% of the sample.

The chain couples TRBV20-1 to TRBJ2-1; a tentative D match to TRBD1 spans 7 bases. Sequencing was performed on CD4+ T cells from peripheral blood mononuclear cells, taken after pregnancy. The source of this sequence is a female donor with multiple sclerosis, enrolled in a pregnancy study. The CDR3 here reads CSQGGYNEQFF. The nucleotide sequence is given as TGCAGCCAGGGGGGCTACAATGAGCAGTTCTTC.